Given below is one T cell receptor beta chain in context. As yet, its antigen is unknown. Donors consisted of healthy bone marrow donors. The PCR had 60 Vbeta and 13 Jbeta primers. Data came from immunoSEQ multiplex PCR; TCRdb stores just in-frame clones and leaves some out. Here the sample spans 150,000 to 250,000 clones, approximately 78% being singletons. The sample comes from a study of cytomegalovirus exposure and HLA in healthy donors. Germline V gene lookup returns CDR1 LNHNV and CDR2 YYDKDF (reference sequence). The CDR3 has 15 amino acids. V was clipped by 4 bases and J by 2 bases; unmatched bases: 6. Broader study findings: In a later analysis, TCR beta V- and J-gene trimming showed a link to a missense DCLRE1C variant. Earlier results showed most TCR beta V segments being productive about 87% or about 30% of the time. The study put 150 to 200 TCR beta chains on its list as cytomegalovirus-associated.

What was sequenced was PBMCs. The receptor comes from a woman between 50 and 59 years old in good health and CMV-seropositive. The chain employs TRBV15 and TRBJ1-1; 8 nucleotides align to TRBD1. The CDR3 DNA reads TGTGCCACCAGCAAAATGGACAGGGACAACACTGAAGCTTTCTTT. This encodes CATSKMDRDNTEAFF.